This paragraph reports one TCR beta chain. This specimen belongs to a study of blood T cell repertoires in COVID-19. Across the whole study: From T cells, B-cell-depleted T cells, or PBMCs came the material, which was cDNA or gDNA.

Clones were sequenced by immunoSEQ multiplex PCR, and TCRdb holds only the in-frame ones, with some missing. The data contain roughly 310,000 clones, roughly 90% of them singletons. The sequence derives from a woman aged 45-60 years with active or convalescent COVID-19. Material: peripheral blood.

The CDR3 nucleotides read TGTGCCTGGAGTGGGTGGGACAGGGGAAAAGAGACCCAGTACTTC. As protein: CAWSGWDRGKETQYF. This sequence joins TRBV30 and TRBJ2-5, with TRBD1 identical over 10 bases. CDR1 and CDR2 (germline): GTSNPN, SVGIG (reference sequence). The CDR3 extends over 15 amino acids. V lost 1 base and J lost 3; bases outside the gene matches: 5.